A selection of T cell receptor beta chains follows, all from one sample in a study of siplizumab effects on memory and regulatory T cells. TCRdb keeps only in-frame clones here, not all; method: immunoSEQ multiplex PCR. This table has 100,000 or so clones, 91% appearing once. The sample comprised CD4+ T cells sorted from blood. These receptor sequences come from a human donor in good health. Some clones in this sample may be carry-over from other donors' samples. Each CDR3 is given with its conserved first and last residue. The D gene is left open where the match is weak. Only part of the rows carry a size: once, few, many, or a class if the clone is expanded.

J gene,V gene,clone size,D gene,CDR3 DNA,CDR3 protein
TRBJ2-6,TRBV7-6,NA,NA,TGTGCCAGCAGCCCCTCGAGCTCTGGGGCCAACGTCCTGACTTTC,CASSPSSSGANVLTF
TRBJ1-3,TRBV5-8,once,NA,TGTGCCAGCAGCTTAGGTACAGGGATAAACACCATATATTTT,CASSLGTGINTIYF
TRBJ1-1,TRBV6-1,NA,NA,TGTGCCAGCAGGGTGTTAGGGGGTCAAGCTTTCTTT,CASRVLGGQAFF
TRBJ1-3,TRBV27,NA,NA,TGTGCCAGCAGACAACCGGGACAAGGAAACACCATATATTTT,CASRQPGQGNTIYF
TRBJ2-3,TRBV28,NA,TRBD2,TGTGCCAGCAGTTCGGGACTAGCGGGAGGGTACACAGATACGCAGTATTTT,CASSSGLAGGYTDTQYF
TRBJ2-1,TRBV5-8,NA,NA,TGTGCCAGCAGCTCGGGGGTAGCTGGAATCTACAATGAGCAGTTCTTC,CASSSGVAGIYNEQFF
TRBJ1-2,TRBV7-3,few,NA,TGTGCCAGCAGCTCCAATACATTGGGGGGCTACACCTTC,CASSSNTLGGYTF
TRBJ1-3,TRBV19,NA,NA,TGTAAAGGAAACACCATATATTTT,CKGNTIYF
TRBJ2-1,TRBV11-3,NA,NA,TGTGCCAGCAGCTTAGTAATGAGGGAGCGGAATGAGCAGTTCTTC,CASSLVMRERNEQFF
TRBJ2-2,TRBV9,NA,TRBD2,TGTGCCAGCAGCACCCGGACTAGCGGGAGAGAGCTGTTTTTT,CASSTRTSGRELFF
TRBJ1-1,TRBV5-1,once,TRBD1,TGCGCCAGCAGAGGGGGCGCGGTGGACACTGAAGCTTTCTTT,CASRGGAVDTEAFF
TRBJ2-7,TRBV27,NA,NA,TGTGCCAGCAGTCCGACCGGGACAAACTTGTGGCAGTACTTC,CASSPTGTNLWQYF
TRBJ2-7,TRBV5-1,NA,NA,TGCGCCAGCAGCCCCGCTTTAAGGACGGGGTCGGTGTACGAGCAGTACTTC,CASSPALRTGSVYEQYF
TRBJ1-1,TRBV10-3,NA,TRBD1,TGTGCCATCACCCAGGGGGCCAACACTGAAGCTTTCTTT,CAITQGANTEAFF
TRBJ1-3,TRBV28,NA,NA,TGTGCCAGCAGTTTTAAAGGGATCTCTGGAAACACCATATATTTT,CASSFKGISGNTIYF
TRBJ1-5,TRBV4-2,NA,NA,TGTGCCAGCAGCCAAGGACGTTCGGGTCAGCCCCAGCATTTT,CASSQGRSGQPQHF
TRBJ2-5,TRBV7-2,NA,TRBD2,TGTGCCAGCAGCTGGGGGGGGTACCAAGAGACCCAGTACTTC,CASSWGGYQETQYF
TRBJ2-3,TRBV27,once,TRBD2,TGTGCCAGCAGTTCGATATATAGCGGGAGAGACACAGATACGCAGTATTTT,CASSSIYSGRDTDTQYF
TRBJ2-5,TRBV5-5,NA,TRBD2,TGTGCCAGCAGCTTGGGTGGGCTAGCGGGGCAAGAGACCCAGTACTTC,CASSLGGLAGQETQYF
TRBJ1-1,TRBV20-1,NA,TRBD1,TGCAGTGCTAGACCGACAGGGGGGGCTTTCTTT,CSARPTGGAFF
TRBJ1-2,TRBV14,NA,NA,TGTGCCAGCAGCCCCTCACGAGGTGGCTACACCTTC,CASSPSRGGYTF
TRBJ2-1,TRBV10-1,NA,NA,TGCGCCAGCAGTGTCCGTCTCTCGCCTGGCTACAATGAGCAGTTCTTC,CASSVRLSPGYNEQFF
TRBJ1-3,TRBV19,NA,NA,TGTGCCAGTAGTCAACAGGGCTCTGGAAACACCATATATTTT,CASSQQGSGNTIYF
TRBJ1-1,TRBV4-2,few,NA,TGTGCCAGCAGCCAAGTCACACAGGGCACTGAAGCTTTCTTT,CASSQVTQGTEAFF
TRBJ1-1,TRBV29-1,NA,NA,TGCAGCGTTGAAACTCAAGAAGCTGGGACGGAACATGAAGCTTTCTTT,CSVETQEAGTEHEAFF
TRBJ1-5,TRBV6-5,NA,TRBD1,TGTGCCAGCAGGCCGACAGGGCCTTCTAATCAGCCCCAGCATTTT,CASRPTGPSNQPQHF
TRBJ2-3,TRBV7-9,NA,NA,TGTGCCAGCAGCTTGGGGCATGGCCCAGATACGCAGTATTTT,CASSLGHGPDTQYF
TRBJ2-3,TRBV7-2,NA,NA,TGTGCCAGCAGCTTATCCCCAGGGGCTAGCACAGATACGCAGTATTTT,CASSLSPGASTDTQYF
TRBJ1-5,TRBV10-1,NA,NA,TGCGCCAGCAAGGGTCTCGGTTATCAGCCCCAGCATTTT,CASKGLGYQPQHF
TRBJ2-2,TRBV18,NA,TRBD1,TGTGCCAGCTCACCGGACAGGTCCCGGGAGCTGTTTTTT,CASSPDRSRELFF
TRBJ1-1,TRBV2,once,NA,TGTGCCAGAGCTTCAGCGGGGGCAACTGAAGCTTTCTTT,CARASAGATEAFF
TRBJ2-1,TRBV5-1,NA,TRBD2,TGCGCCAGCAGCTTAGGGACTACGGGCAATGAGCAGTTCTTC,CASSLGTTGNEQFF
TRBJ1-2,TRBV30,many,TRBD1,TGTGCCTGGAATTTAAAGGGGGCAGGACAGGACTACACCTTC,CAWNLKGAGQDYTF
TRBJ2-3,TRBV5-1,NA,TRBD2,TGCGCCAGCAGCTTGGATGCGGGACTAAGCACAGATACGCAGTATTTT,CASSLDAGLSTDTQYF
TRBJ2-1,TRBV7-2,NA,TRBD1,TGTGCCAGCAGCTCTCGGGACAGGGAAAGAGATGAGCAGTTCTTC,CASSSRDRERDEQFF
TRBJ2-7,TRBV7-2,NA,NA,TGTGCCAGCAGCTTAGGGCCCCAAAGCTCCTACGAGCAGTACTTC,CASSLGPQSSYEQYF
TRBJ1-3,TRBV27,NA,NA,TGTGCCAGCAGGGTGTACACCATATATTTT,CASRVYTIYF
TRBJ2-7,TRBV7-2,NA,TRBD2,TGTGCCAGCAGCTCTTTTAGCGGGAGTGTCGGCGAGCAGTACTTC,CASSSFSGSVGEQYF
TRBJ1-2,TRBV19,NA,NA,TGTGCCAGTAGTCCCCGGGACACCGGGAGCTATGGCTACACCTTC,CASSPRDTGSYGYTF
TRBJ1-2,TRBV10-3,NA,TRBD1,TGTGCCATCAGTGAGGGACAGGGGCTTTGGACTAACTATGGCTACACCTTC,CAISEGQGLWTNYGYTF
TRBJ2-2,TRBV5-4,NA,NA,TGTGCCAGCAGCTTGATCGGGGACGTCGGGGAGCTGTTTTTT,CASSLIGDVGELFF
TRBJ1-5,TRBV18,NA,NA,TGTGTCAGCTCACCCACAGGGAATCAGCCCCAGCATTTT,CVSSPTGNQPQHF
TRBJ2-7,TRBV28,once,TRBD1,TGTGCCAGCAGTTCGGGACAGACCTACGAGCAGTACTTC,CASSSGQTYEQYF
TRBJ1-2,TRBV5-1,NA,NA,TGCGCCAGCAGCTTGGATCTCAGGGTTCTTAAGTACACCTTC,CASSLDLRVLKYTF
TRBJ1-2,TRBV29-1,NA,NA,TGCAGCGTCCAGGGGTCGGGGGCCTGGGGCTACACCTTC,CSVQGSGAWGYTF
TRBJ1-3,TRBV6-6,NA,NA,TGTGCCAGCAGCTTCGCAGGACGCTCTGGAAACACCATATATTTT,CASSFAGRSGNTIYF
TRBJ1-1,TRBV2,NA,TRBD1,TGTGCCAGCAGAGGACAGGGAGGTGGGACTGAAGCTTTCTTT,CASRGQGGGTEAFF
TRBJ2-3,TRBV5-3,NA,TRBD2,TGTGCCAGAAAAACTAGGACTAGCGGGAGTTGTTTGGGTACAGATACGCAGTATTTT,CARKTRTSGSCLGTDTQYF
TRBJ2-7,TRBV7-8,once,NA,TGTGCCAGCAGCTTAAGTAGGACTTCAACCTACGAGCAGTACTTC,CASSLSRTSTYEQYF
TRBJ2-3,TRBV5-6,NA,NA,TGTGCCAGCAGCTTGGAGTTCCGCACAGATACGCAGTATTTT,CASSLEFRTDTQYF
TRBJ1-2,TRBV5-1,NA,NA,TGCGCCAGCAGCTTGGGACGGAGAGCTAACTATGGCTACACCTTC,CASSLGRRANYGYTF
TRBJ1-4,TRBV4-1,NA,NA,TGCGCCAGCAGCCAAGATTTGGCAACTAATGAAAAACTGTTTTTT,CASSQDLATNEKLFF
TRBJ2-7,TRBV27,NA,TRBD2,TGTGCCAGCAGTTTCAGGGAGGGCGCTCCCTACGAGCAGTACTTC,CASSFREGAPYEQYF
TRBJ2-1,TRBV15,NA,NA,TGTGCCACCAGCAGGATAGCGCTGAATGAGCAGTTCTTC,CATSRIALNEQFF
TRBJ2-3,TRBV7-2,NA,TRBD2,TGTGCCAGCAGCTTAAGGATAGCTAGCGGGAGGACAGATACGCAGTATTTT,CASSLRIASGRTDTQYF